This TCR beta chain came from a study of shared clonotypes between healthy human individuals. Overall study: Per donor, CD8 memory used one plate, CD8 naive used two, CD4 memory used three and CD4 naive used three.

Positive CCR7 selection of CD45RO-negative cells yielded the naive CD8 cells, and terminally differentiated effector memory CD45RA+ cells were excluded. The V segment lost 6 bases and the J segment 3 bases; nucleotides outside the gene matches: 9. CDR3 length: 15 amino acids. CDR1 SGHNT and CDR2 YENEEA come from the germline V gene. Note on this clone: What it binds is not known.

Study outcomes and limitations: Across subsets, estimated richness was generally greater for naive than for memory populations.

On sorted subsets, replicate PCRs used 150 to 250 ng DNA, or tens of thousands of T cell genomes. In the authors' methods: Filtering differed because ImmunoSEQ produced junction-only sequences that carried no quality scores. Data came from immunoSEQ multiplex PCR; TCRdb stores just in-frame clones and leaves some out. The V and J calls and clone size are taken from that table; D and trimming were inferred from the DNA. The sample carries about 1.9 million clones, around 95% recorded once. The sample comprised naive CD8+ T cells from PBMCs. The source is a man aged 18 to 30 in good health. Some clones in this sample may be carry-over from other donors' samples. J is TRBJ2-3 and V is TRBV11-3; 7 nucleotides align to TRBD1. The CDR3 spells CASSYRGLGTDTQYF. In nucleotides, the CDR3 is TGTGCCAGCAGTTACAGGGGTCTAGGTACAGATACGCAGTATTTT.